This paragraph covers one T cell receptor (beta chain) sequence. As yet, its antigen is unknown. This specimen belongs to a study of OX40 agonist ivuxolimab in advanced cancers. The protocol was immunoSEQ multiplex PCR, while the TCRdb copy is restricted to in-frame clones and leaves out a portion. The table lists roughly 93,000 clones, under 90% of them singletons. CDR1 SGHRS and CDR2 YFSETQ come from the germline V gene. The CDR3 totals 15 residues. Deletions cut 0 bases from V and 8 bases from J, with 17 bases between. Study-level findings and limits: At doses 0.1 to 3.0 mg/kg, CD4+ and CD8+ clones expanded.

The chain is built from TRBV5-1 and TRBJ1-2; D call uncertain. Sequenced here: CD4+ or CD8+ T cells sorted from blood, sampled in a trial of the OX40 agonist ivuxolimab. The clonotype comes from an adult with an advanced solid tumor such as melanoma, head and neck, liver or kidney cancer. The CDR3, as DNA: TGCGCCAGCAGCTTGGGCCCCGGGAGCTCTGGGGGCTACACCTTC. Residues: CASSLGPGSSGGYTF.